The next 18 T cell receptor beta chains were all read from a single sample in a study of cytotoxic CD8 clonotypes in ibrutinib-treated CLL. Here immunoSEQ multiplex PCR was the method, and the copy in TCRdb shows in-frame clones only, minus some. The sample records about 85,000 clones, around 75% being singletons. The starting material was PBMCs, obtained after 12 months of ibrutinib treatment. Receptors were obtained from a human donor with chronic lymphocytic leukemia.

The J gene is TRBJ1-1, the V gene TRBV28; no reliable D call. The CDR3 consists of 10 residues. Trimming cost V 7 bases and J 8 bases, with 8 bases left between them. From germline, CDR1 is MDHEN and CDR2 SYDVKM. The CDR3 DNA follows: TGTGCCAGCACCGATCAAGAAGCTTTCTTT. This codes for CASTDQEAFF.

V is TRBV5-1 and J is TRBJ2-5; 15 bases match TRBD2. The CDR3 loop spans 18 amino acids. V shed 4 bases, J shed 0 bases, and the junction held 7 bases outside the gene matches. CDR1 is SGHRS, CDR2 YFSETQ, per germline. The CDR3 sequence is CASSSGLAGGGYQETQYF. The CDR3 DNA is TGCGCCAGCAGCAGCGGACTAGCGGGAGGGGGGTACCAAGAGACCCAGTACTTC.

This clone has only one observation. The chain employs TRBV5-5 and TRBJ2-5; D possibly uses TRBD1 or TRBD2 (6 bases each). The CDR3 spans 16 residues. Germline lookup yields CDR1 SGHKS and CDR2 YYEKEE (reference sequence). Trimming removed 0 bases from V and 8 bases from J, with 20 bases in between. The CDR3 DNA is TGTGCCAGCAGCTTGGTCCAGCTTAAGGGGGGACGCACCCAGTACTTC. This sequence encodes CASSLVQLKGGRTQYF.

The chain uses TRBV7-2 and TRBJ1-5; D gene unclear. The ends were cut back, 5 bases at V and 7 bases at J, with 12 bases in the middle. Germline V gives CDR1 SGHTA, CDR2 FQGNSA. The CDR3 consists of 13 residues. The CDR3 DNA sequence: TGTGCCAGCAGCGCCCAGATGGGGCAGCCCCAGCATTTT. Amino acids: CASSAQMGQPQHF.

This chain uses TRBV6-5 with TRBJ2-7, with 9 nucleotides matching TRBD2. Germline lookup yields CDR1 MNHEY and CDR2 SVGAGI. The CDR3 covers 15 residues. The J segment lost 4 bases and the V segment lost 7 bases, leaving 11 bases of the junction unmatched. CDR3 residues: CASKVAGGPVYEQYF. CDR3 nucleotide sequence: TGTGCCAGCAAGGTGGCGGGAGGGCCGGTTTACGAGCAGTACTTC.

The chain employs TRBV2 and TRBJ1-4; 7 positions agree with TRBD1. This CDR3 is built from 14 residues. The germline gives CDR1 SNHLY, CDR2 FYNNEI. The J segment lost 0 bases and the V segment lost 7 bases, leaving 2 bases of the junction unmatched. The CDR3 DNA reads TGTGCCAGCACCGGGACAGCAACTAATGAAAAACTGTTTTTT. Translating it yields CASTGTATNEKLFF.

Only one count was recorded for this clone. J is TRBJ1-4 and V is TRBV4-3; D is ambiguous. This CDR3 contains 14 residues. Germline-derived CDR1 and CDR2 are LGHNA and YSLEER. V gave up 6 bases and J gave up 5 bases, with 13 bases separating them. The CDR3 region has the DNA TGCGCCAGCAGTCTAGGACGGCTGAATGAAAAACTGTTTTTT. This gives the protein CASSLGRLNEKLFF.

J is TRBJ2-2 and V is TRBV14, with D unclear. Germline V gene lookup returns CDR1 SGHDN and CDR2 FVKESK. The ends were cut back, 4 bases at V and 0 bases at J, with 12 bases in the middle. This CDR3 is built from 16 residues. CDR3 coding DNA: TGTGCCAGCAGCCCCCCCCGCAGACCGAACACCGGGGAGCTGTTTTTT. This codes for CASSPPRRPNTGELFF.

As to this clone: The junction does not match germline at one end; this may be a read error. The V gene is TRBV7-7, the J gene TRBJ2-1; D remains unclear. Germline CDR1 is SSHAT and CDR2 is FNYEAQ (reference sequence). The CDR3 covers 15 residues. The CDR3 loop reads CASSLRREAYNEQFF. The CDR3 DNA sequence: TGTGCTAGCAGCTTACGGCGTGAGGCGTACAATGAGCAGTTCTTC.

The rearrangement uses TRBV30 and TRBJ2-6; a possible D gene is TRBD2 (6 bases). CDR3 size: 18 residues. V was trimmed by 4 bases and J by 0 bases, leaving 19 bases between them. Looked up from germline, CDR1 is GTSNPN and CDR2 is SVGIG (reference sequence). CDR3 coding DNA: TGTGCCTGGACCCTACAGCGGGCGAAGGGCTCTGGGGCCAACGTCCTGACTTTC. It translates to CAWTLQRAKGSGANVLTF.

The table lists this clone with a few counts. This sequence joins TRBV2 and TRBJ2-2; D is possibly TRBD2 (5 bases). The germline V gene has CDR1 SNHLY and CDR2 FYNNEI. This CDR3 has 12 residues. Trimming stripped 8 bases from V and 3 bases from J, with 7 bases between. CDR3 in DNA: TGTGCCAGCGGTAGCGACACCGGGGAGCTGTTTTTT. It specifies CASGSDTGELFF.

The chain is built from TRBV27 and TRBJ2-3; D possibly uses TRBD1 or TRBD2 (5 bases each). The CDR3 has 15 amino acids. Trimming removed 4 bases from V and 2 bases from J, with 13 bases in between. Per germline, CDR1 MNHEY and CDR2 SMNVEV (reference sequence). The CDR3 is CASSSWDLYTDTQYF. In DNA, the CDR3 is TGTGCCAGCAGTTCCTGGGACCTGTACACAGATACGCAGTATTTT.

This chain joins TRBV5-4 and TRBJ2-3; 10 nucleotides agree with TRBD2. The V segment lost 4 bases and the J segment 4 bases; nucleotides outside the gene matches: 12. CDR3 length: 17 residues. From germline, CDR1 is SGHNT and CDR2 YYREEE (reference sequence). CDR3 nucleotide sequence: TGTGCCAGCAGCCGTCTAGCGGGAGCGGGGGTCGCAGATACGCAGTATTTT. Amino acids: CASSRLAGAGVADTQYF.

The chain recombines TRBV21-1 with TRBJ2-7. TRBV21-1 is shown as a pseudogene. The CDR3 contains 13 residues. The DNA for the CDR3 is TGTGCCCCCAGGGACCCCGCCCCGATCCAGCAGTACTTC. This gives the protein CAPRDPAPIQQYF.

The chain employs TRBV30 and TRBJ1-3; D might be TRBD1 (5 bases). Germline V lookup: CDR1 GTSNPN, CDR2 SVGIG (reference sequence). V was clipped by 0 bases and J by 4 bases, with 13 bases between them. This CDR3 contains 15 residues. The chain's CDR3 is CAWSVLGGLGNTIYF. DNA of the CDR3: TGTGCCTGGAGTGTACTCGGGGGGTTGGGAAACACCATATATTTT.

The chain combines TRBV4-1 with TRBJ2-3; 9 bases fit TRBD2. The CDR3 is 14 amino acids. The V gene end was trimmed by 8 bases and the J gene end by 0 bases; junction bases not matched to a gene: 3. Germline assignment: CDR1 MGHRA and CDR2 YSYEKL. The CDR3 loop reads CASWAGGSTDTQYF. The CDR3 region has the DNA TGCGCCAGCTGGGCGGGAGGGAGCACAGATACGCAGTATTTT.

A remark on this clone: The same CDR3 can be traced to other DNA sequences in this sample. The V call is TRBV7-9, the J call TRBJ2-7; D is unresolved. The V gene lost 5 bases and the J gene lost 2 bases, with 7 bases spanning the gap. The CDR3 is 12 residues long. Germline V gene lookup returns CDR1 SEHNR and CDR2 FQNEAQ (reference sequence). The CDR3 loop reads CASSAGPYEQYF. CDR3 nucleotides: TGTGCCAGCAGCGCCGGACCCTACGAGCAGTACTTC.

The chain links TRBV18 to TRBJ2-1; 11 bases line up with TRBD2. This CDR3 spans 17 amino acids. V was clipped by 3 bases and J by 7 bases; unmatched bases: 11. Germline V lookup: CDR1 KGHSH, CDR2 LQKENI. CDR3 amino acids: CASSPPSGGKTGNEQFF. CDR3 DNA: TGTGCCAGCTCACCCCCTAGCGGGGGGAAAACGGGGAATGAGCAGTTCTTC.